This T cell receptor (beta chain) came from a study of blood T cell repertoires in COVID-19. On the study more broadly: T cells, B-cell-depleted T cells, or PBMCs supplied cDNA or gDNA.

In the authors' workflow: Amplifying reference gene primers gave estimates of nucleated cell counts. TCRdb keeps only in-frame clones here, not all; method: immunoSEQ multiplex PCR. The V and J calls and clone size were taken over from that table, and D and trimming were inferred from the DNA. Of roughly 77,000 clones listed, more than 80% are singletons. CDR1 is SGDLS, CDR2 YYNGEE, per germline. CDR3 length: 16 amino acids. J gave up 8 bases and V 3 bases, and 12 bases lay outside the gene matches. V gene TRBV9 combines with J gene TRBJ1-4; 8 bases are a match to TRBD1. The sequenced sample was peripheral blood. The TCR was taken from a woman in her seventies with acute or convalescent COVID-19. CDR3 loop: CASSAEGTGGREKLFF. DNA of the CDR3: TGTGCCAGCAGCGCCGAGGGGACAGGCGGAAGGGAAAAACTGTTTTTT.